Below are 9 T cell receptor beta chains sequenced from a single sample in a study of blood T cell repertoires in COVID-19. Profiled with immunoSEQ multiplex PCR; TCRdb holds only in-frame clones, not every one. The sample gives about 30,000 clones, roughly 90% of which show up once; 30% to 45% is in the top ten. Sequences were obtained from peripheral blood. These receptors all stem from a man aged 60 to 75 with active or convalescent COVID-19.

This chain connects TRBV4-2 to TRBJ1-6; D gene uncertain. This CDR3 region has 12 residues. Trimming took 0 bases from V and 10 from J, leaving 4 bases between them. The germline V gene encodes CDR1 LGHNA and CDR2 YNFKEQ. In DNA, the CDR3 is TGTGCCAGCAGCCAAGAGCGATCACCCCTCCACTTT. It codes for CASSQERSPLHF.

The chain links TRBV5-5 to TRBJ2-3; D perhaps matches TRBD1 (5 bases). From germline, CDR1 is SGHKS and CDR2 YYEKEE (reference sequence). V shed 2 bases and J shed 4 bases, with 5 bases lying between them. The CDR3 loop spans 12 amino acids. The CDR3 protein is CASSLGADTQYF. The CDR3 nucleotides are TGTGCCAGCAGCTTAGGGGCAGATACGCAGTATTTT.

The V and J genes are TRBV5-1 and TRBJ2-1, with D tentatively TRBD2 (6 bases). The CDR3 has 15 residues. V was clipped by 0 bases and J by 6 bases, with 13 bases between them. Germline lookup yields CDR1 SGHRS and CDR2 YFSETQ. DNA for the CDR3: TGCGCCAGCAGCTTGGACGGGAGCTCGGTCAATGAGCAGTTCTTC. This codes for CASSLDGSSVNEQFF.

The genes are TRBV6-5 and TRBJ1-1; D is uncertain. The germline V gene encodes CDR1 MNHEY and CDR2 SVGAGI. This CDR3 comprises 11 residues. Deletions cut 6 bases from V and 1 base from J, with 3 bases between. The CDR3 DNA reads as TGTGCCAGCAGAGCGAACACTGAAGCTTTCTTT. Translation: CASRANTEAFF.

This chain joins TRBV18 and TRBJ2-5; D unclear. The V and J ends lost 6 bases and 4 bases respectively, with 9 bases between them. This CDR3 contains 12 residues. Germline CDR1 KGHSH, CDR2 LQKENI. DNA of the CDR3: TGTGCCAGCTCCCGCTCGCGAGAGACCCAGTACTTC. This gives the protein CASSRSRETQYF.

This chain uses TRBV3-1 (or the pseudogene TRBV3-2) with TRBJ1-5; perhaps TRBD1 as D (6 bases). V lost 2 bases, J lost 4 bases, and 12 bases lay in between. The CDR3 has 15 residues. Germline V lookup: CDR1 LGHDT, CDR2 YNNKEL (reference sequence). CDR3 protein: CASSQTSQGNQPQHF. The DNA for the CDR3 is TGTGCCAGCAGCCAAACGTCGCAGGGGAATCAGCCCCAGCATTTT.

As DNA, the CDR3 is TGTGCCAGCAGTGAGCTGGACAGTCAAGAAAAACTGTTTTTT. It encodes CASSELDSQEKLFF. V is TRBV2 and J is TRBJ1-4, with D possibly matching TRBD1 (6 bases). V lost 3 bases and J lost 8, with 13 bases in between. Germline CDR1 is SNHLY and CDR2 is FYNNEI. The CDR3 covers 14 residues.

The chain uses TRBV7-8 and TRBJ2-3; D may be TRBD2 (5 bases). V was pared by 3 bases and J by 2 bases, with 18 bases between. The CDR3 runs 17 residues. CDR1 is SGHVS, CDR2 FQNEAQ, per germline. CDR3 region: CASSFSPSIPVTDTQYF. CDR3 in DNA: TGTGCCAGCAGCTTTTCTCCTAGCATACCGGTCACAGATACGCAGTATTTT.

A note on this clone: One junction end does not reproduce the germline sequence, and a read error may be involved. The chain recombines TRBV7-8 with TRBJ1-5, with 9 bases aligning to TRBD1. CDR1 SGHVS and CDR2 FQNEAQ come from the germline V gene. This CDR3 is built from 15 residues. CDR3 region: CASTYSTGGNQPQHF. The CDR3 region has the DNA TGTGCCAGCACGTACTCCACAGGGGGCAACCAGCCCCAGCATTTT.